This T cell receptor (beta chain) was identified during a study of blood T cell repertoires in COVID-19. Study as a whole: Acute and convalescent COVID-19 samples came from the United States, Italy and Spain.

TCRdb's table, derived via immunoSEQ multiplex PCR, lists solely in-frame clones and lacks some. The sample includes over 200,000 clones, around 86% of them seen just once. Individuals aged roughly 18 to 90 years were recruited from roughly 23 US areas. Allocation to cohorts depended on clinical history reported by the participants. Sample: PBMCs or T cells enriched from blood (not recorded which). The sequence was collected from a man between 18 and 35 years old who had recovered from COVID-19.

CDR3: CAWGRNTEAFF. CDR3 bases: TGTGCCTGGGGGCGGAACACTGAAGCTTTCTTT. The rearrangement uses TRBV30 and TRBJ1-1, with D unresolved. Trimming left V 5 bases short and J 1 base short, with 5 bases between. The CDR3 length is 11 residues. Germline CDR1 and CDR2: GTSNPN and SVGIG (reference sequence). The variable domain in full, with the rest retrieved from reference TRBV30 and TRBJ1-1, is SQTIHQWPATLVQPVGSPLSLECTVEGTSNPNLYWYRQAAGRGLQLLFYSVGIGQISSEVPQNLSASRPQDRQFILSSKKLLLSDSGFYLCAWGRNTEAFFGQGTRLTVV.